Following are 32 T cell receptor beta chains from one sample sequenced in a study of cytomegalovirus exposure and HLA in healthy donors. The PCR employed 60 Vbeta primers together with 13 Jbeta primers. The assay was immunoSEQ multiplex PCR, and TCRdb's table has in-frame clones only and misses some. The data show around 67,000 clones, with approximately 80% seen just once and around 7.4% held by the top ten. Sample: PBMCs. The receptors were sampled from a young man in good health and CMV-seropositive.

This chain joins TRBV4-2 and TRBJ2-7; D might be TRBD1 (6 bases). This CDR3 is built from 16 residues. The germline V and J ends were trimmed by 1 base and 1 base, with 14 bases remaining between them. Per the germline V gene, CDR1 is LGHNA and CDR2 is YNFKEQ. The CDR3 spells CASSQVQGQASYEQYF. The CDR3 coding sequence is TGTGCCAGCAGCCAAGTTCAGGGGCAGGCGTCCTACGAGCAGTACTTC.

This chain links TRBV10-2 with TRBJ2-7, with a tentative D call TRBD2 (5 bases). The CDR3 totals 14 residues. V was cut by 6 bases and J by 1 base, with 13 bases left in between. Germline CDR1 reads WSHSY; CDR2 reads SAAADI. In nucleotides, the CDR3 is TGCGCCAGCAGGGGCGGCAGAGGGTCCTACGAGCAGTACTTC. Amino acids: CASRGGRGSYEQYF.

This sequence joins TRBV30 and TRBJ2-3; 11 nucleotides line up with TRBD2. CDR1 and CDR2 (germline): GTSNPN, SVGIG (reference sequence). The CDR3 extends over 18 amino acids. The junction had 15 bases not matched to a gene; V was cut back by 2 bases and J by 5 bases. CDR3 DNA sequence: TGTGCCTGGAGTCGGGCTAGCGGGGGGAACTCATTGGGAGATACGCAGTATTTT. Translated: CAWSRASGGNSLGDTQYF.

CDR3 in DNA: TGCAGCGTGATCCCCGACAGGGCGGATGGAAACACCATATATTTT. Protein: CSVIPDRADGNTIYF. V usage is TRBV29-1 and J usage is TRBJ1-3; 7 bases fit TRBD1. The CDR3 loop spans 15 amino acids. V was pared by 6 bases and J by 3 bases, with 11 bases of the junction left unmatched. The germline CDR1 and CDR2 sequences are SQVTM and ANQGSEA. Supplemented by reference TRBV29-1 and TRBJ1-3, the full variable domain reads SAVISQKPSRDICQRGTSLTIQCQVDSQVTMMFWYRQQPGQSLTLIATANQGSEATYESGFVIDKFPISRPNLTFSTLTVSNMSPEDSSIYLCSVIPDRADGNTIYFGEGSWLTVV.

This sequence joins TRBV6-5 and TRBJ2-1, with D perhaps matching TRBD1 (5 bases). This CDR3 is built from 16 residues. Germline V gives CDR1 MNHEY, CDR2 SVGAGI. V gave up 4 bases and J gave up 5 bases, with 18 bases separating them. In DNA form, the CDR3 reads TGTGCCAGCAGTTCGACCGGGCCTGGGGCTAACAATGAGCAGTTCTTC. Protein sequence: CASSSTGPGANNEQFF.

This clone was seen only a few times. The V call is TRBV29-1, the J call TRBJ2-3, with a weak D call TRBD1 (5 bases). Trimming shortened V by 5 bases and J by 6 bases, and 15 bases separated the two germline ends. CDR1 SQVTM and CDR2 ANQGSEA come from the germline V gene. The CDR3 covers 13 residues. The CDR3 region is CSVPRQGRDTQYF. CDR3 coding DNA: TGCAGCGTTCCCCGTCAGGGAAGGGATACGCAGTATTTT.

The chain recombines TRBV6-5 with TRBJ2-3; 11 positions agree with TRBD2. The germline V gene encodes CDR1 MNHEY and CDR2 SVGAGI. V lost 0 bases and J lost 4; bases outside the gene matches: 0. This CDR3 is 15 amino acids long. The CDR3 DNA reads TGTGCCAGCAGTTACTCTAGCGGGAGGGCAGATACGCAGTATTTT. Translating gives CASSYSSGRADTQYF.

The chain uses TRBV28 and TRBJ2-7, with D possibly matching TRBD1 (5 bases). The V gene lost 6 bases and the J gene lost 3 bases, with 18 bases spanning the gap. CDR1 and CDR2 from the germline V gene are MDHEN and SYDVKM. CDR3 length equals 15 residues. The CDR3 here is CASSLSADRSYEQYF. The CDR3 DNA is TGTGCCAGCAGCCTGAGCGCTGACAGAAGCTACGAGCAGTACTTC. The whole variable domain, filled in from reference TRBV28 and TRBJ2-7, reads DVKVTQSSRYLVKRTGEKVFLECVQDMDHENMFWYRQDPGLGLRLIYFSYDVKMKEKGDIPEGYSVSREKKERFSLILESASTNQTSMYLCASSLSADRSYEQYFGPGTRLTVT.

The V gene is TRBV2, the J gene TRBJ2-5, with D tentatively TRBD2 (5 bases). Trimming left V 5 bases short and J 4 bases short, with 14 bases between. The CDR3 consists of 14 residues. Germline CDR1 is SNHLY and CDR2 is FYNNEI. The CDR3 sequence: CASSRLSAGETQYF. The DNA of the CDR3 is TGTGCCAGCAGTAGACTGTCCGCGGGAGAGACCCAGTACTTC. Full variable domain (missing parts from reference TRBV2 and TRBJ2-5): EPEVTQTPSHQVTQMGQEVILRCVPISNHLYFYWYRQILGQKVEFLVSFYNNEISEKSEIFDDQFSVERPDGSNFTLKIRSTKLEDSAMYFCASSRLSAGETQYFGPGTRLLVL.

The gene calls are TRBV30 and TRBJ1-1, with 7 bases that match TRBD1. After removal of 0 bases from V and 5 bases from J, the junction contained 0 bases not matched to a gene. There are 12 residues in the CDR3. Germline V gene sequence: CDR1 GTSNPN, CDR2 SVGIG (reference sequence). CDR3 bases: TGTGCCTGGAGTGTACAGGGGACTGAAGCTTTCTTT. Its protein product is CAWSVQGTEAFF.

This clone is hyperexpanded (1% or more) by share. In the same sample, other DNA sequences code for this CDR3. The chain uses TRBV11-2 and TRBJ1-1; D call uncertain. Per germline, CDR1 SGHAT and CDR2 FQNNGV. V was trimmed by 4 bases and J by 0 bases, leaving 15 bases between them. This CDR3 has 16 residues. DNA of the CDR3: TGTGCCAGCAGCTCCCTCGGGAGTGGGATGAACACTGAAGCTTTCTTT. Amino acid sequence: CASSSLGSGMNTEAFF. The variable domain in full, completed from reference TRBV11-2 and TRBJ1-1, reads EAGVAQSPRYKIIEKRQSVAFWCNPISGHATLYWYQQILGQGPKLLIQFQNNGVVDDSQLPKDRFSAERLKGVDSTLKIQPAKLEDSAVYLCASSSLGSGMNTEAFFGQGTRLTVV.

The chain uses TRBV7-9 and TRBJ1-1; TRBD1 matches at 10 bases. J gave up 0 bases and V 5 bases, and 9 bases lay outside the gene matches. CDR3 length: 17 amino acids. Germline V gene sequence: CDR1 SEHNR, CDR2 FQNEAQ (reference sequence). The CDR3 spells CASSTTPGQGMNTEAFF. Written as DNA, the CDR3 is TGTGCCAGCAGCACGACACCGGGACAGGGGATGAACACTGAAGCTTTCTTT.

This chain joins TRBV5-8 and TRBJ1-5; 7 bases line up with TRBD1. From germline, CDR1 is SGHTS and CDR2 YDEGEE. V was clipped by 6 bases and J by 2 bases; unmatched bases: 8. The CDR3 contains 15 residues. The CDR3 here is CASTTGTVGNQPQHF. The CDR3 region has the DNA TGTGCCAGCACTACCGGGACAGTGGGCAATCAGCCCCAGCATTTT.

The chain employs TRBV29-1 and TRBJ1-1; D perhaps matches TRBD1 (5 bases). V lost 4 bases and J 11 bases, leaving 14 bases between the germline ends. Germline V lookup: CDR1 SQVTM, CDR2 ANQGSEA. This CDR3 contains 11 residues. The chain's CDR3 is CSVGAQAGAFF. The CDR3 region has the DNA TGCAGCGTTGGGGCACAGGCAGGGGCTTTCTTT. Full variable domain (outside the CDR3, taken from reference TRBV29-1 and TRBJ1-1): SAVISQKPSRDICQRGTSLTIQCQVDSQVTMMFWYRQQPGQSLTLIATANQGSEATYESGFVIDKFPISRPNLTFSTLTVSNMSPEDSSIYLCSVGAQAGAFFGQGTRLTVV.

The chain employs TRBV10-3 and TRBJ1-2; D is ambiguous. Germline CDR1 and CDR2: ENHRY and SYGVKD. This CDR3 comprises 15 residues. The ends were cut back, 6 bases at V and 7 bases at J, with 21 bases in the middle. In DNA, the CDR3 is TGTGCCATCAGCCCCCTACGGGCGAGAGAGGGTGGCTACACCTTC. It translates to CAISPLRAREGGYTF.

The CDR3 coding sequence is TGTGCCAGCAGCGTACAGGGCCAGGCCGAAGCTTTCTTT. This translates into CASSVQGQAEAFF. The genes are TRBV9 and TRBJ1-1; D may be TRBD1 (5 bases). Germline values: CDR1 SGDLS, CDR2 YYNGEE. Trimming removed 1 base at V and 8 bases at J, with 12 bases between. The CDR3 contains 13 residues.

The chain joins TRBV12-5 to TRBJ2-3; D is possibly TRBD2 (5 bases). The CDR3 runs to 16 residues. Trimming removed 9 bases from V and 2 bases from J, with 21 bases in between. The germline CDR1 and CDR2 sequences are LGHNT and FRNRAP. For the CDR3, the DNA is TGTGCTAGGGATATCCTGAGGGAGTGGAACACAGATACGCAGTATTTT. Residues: CARDILREWNTDTQYF.

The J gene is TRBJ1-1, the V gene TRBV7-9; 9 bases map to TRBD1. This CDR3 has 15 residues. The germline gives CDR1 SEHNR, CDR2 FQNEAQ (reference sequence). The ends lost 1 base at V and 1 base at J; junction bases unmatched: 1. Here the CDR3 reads CASSLGDRENTEAFF. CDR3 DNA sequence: TGTGCCAGCAGCTTAGGGGACAGGGAGAACACTGAAGCTTTCTTT.

The CDR3 region is CATMGGSDYGYTF. The CDR3 region has the DNA TGTGCCACCATGGGGGGGAGCGACTATGGCTACACCTTC. The rearrangement uses TRBV6-5 and TRBJ1-2; D perhaps matches TRBD1 (5 bases). CDR1 and CDR2 from the germline V gene are MNHEY and SVGAGI. The CDR3 covers 13 residues. V dropped 10 bases and J dropped 3 bases, with 15 bases sitting between them.

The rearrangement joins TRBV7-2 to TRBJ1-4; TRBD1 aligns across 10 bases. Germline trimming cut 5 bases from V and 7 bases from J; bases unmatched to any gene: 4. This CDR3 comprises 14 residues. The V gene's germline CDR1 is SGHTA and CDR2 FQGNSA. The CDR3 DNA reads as TGTGCCAGCAGCCCGGACAGGGGGGCTGAAAAACTGTTTTTT. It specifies CASSPDRGAEKLFF.

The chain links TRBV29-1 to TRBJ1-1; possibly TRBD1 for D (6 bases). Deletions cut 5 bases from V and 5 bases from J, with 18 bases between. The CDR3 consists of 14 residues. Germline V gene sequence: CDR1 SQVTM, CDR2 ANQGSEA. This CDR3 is CSVSPGHSGTEAFF. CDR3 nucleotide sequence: TGCAGCGTTTCTCCGGGACACTCGGGGACTGAAGCTTTCTTT.

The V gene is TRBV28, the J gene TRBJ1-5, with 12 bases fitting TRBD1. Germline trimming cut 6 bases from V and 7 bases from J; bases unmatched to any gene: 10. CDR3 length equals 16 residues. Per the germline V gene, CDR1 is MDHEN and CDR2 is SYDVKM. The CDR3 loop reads CASRQPGQGAGQPQHF. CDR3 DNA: TGTGCCAGCAGGCAGCCGGGACAGGGGGCGGGACAGCCCCAGCATTTT.

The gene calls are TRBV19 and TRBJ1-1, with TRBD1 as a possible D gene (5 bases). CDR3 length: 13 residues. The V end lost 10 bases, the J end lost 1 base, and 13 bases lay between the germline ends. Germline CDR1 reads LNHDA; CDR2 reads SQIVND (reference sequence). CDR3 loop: CATRTPTNTEAFF. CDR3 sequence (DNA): TGTGCCACACGGACACCAACGAACACTGAAGCTTTCTTT.

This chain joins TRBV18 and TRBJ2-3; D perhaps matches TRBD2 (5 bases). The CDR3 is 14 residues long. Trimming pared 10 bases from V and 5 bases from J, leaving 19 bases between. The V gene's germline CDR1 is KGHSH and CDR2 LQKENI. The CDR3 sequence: CATTRADGGDTQYF. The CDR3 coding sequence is TGTGCCACCACTAGGGCAGATGGAGGAGATACGCAGTATTTT.

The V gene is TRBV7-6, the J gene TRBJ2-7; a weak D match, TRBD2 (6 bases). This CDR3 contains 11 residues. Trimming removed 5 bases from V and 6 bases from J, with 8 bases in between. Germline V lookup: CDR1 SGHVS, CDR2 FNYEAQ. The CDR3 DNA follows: TGTGCCAGCAGCAACGGGGGCGAGCAGTACTTC. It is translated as CASSNGGEQYF.

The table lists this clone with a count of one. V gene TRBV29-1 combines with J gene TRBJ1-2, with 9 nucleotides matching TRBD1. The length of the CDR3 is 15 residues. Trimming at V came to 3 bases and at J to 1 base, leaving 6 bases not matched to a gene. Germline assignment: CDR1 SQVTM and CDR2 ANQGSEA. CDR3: CSVEDRGRGNYGYTF. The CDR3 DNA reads TGCAGCGTTGAGGACAGGGGAAGGGGTAACTATGGCTACACCTTC.

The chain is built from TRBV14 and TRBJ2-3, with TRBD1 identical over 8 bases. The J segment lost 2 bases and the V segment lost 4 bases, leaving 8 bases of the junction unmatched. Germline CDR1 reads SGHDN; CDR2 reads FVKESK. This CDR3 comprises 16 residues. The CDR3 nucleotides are TGTGCCAGCAGCCTCCGGACAGGGCTTACCACAGATACGCAGTATTTT. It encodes CASSLRTGLTTDTQYF.

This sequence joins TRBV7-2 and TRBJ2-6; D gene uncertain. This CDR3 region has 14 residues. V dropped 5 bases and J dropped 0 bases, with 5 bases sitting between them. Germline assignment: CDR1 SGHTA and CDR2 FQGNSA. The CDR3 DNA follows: TGTGCCAGCAGCAAGCCCTCTGGGGCCAACGTCCTGACTTTC. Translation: CASSKPSGANVLTF.

In DNA, the CDR3 is TGTGCCTGGACCCGGACTCTAGTCTCTGGAAACACCATATATTTT. This gives the protein CAWTRTLVSGNTIYF. This chain joins TRBV30 and TRBJ1-3, with unresolved D. The CDR3 has 15 amino acids. The ends were cut back, 4 bases at V and 0 bases at J, with 13 bases in the middle. Germline lookup yields CDR1 GTSNPN and CDR2 SVGIG (reference sequence).

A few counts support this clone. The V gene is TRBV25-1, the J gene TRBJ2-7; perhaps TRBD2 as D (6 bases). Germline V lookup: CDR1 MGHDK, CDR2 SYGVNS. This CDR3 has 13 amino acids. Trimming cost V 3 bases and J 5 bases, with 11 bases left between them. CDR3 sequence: CASSDTRRDEQYF. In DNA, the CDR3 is TGTGCCAGCAGTGATACTAGGAGGGACGAGCAGTACTTC.

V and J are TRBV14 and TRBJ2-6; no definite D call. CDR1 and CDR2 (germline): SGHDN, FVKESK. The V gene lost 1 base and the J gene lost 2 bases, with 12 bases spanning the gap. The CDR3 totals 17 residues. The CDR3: CASSQANPGAGANVLTF. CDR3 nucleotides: TGTGCCAGCAGCCAAGCCAATCCGGGTGCTGGGGCCAACGTCCTGACTTTC.

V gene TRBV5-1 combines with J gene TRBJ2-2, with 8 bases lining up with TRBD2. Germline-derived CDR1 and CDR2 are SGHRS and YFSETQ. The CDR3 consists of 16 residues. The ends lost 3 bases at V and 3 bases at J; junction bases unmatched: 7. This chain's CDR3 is CASSSRGGIDTGELFF. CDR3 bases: TGCGCCAGCAGCTCCCGGGGGGGTATCGACACCGGGGAGCTGTTTTTT.